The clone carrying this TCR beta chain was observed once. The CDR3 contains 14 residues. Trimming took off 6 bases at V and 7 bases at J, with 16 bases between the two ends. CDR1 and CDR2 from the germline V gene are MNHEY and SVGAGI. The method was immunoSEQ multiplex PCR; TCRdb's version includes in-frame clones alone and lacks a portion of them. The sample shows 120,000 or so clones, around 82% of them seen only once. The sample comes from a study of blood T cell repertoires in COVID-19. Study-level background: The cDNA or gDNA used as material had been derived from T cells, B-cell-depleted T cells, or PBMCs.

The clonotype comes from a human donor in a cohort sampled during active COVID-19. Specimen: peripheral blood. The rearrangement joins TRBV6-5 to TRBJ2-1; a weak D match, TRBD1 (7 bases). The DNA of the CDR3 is TGTGCCAGCAGCGGGACGACAGGGAGGAATGAGCAGTTCTTC. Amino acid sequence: CASSGTTGRNEQFF.